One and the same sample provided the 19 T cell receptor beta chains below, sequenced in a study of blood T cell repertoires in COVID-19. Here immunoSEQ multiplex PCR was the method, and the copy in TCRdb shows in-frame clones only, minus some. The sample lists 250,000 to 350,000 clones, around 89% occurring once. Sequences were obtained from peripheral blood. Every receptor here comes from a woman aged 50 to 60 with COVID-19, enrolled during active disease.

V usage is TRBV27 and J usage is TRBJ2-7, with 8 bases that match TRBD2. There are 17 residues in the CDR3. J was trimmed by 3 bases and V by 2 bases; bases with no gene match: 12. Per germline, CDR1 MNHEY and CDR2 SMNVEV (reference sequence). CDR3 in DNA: TGTGCCAGCAGTTTAGGCTTCAGCGGGAGTATCGGCTACGAGCAGTACTTC. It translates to CASSLGFSGSIGYEQYF.

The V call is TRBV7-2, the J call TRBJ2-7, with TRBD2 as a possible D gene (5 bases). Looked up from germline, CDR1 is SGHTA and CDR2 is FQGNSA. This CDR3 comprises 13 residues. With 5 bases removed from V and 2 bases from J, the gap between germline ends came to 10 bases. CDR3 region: CASSRSGAYEQYF. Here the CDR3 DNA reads TGTGCCAGCAGCCGATCCGGGGCCTACGAGCAGTACTTC.

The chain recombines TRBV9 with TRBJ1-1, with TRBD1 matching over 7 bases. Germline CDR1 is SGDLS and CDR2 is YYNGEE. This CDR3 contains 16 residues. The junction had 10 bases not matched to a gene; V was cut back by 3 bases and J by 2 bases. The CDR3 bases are TGTGCCAGCAGCGAGATGCCGGGACAGAGAAACACTGAAGCTTTCTTT. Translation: CASSEMPGQRNTEAFF.

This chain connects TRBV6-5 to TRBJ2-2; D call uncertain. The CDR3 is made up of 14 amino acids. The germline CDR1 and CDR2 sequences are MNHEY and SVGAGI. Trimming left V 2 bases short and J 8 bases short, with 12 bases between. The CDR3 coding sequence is TGTGCCAGCAGTTACGGCAGGTCTCCAGGGGAGCTGTTTTTT. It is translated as CASSYGRSPGELFF.

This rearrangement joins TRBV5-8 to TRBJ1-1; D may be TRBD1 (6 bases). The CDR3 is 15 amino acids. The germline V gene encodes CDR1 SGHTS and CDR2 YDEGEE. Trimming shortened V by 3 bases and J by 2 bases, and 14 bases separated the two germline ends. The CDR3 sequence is CASSSGGGRNTEAFF. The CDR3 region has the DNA TGTGCCAGCAGCTCGGGGGGGGGCAGAAACACTGAAGCTTTCTTT.

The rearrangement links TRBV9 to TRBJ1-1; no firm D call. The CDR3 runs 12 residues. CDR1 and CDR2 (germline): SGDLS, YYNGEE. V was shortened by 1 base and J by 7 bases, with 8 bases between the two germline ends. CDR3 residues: CASSVLGFEAFF. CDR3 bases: TGTGCCAGCAGCGTACTAGGCTTTGAAGCTTTCTTT. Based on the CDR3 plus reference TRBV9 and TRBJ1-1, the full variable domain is DSGVTQTPKHLITATGQRVTLRCSPRSGDLSVYWYQQSLDQGLQFLIQYYNGEERAKGNILERFSAQQFPDLHSELNLSSLELGDSALYFCASSVLGFEAFFGQGTRLTVV.

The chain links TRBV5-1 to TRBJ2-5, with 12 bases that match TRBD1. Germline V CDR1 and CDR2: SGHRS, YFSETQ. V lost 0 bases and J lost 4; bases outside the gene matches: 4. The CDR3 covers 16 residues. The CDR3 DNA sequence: TGCGCCAGCAGCTTGGCCGGGACAGGGGGCCTAGAGACCCAGTACTTC. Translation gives CASSLAGTGGLETQYF.

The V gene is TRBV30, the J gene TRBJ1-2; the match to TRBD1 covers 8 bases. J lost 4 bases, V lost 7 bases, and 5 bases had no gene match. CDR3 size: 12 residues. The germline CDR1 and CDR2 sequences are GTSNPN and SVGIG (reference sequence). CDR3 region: CALDREVYGYTF. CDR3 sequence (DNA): TGTGCCTTGGACAGGGAAGTCTATGGCTACACCTTC.

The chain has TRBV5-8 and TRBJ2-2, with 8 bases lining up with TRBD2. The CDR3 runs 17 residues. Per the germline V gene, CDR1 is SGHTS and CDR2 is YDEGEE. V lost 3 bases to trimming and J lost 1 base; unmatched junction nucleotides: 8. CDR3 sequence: CASSSSMLAGNTGELFF. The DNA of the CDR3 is TGTGCCAGCAGCTCCTCTATGCTAGCGGGGAACACCGGGGAGCTGTTTTTT.

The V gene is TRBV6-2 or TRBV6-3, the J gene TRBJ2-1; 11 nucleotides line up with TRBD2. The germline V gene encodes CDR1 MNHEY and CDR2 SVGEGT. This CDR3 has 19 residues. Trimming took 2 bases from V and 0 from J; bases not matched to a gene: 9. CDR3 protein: CASSYVSQLAGDSYNEQFF. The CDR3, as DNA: TGTGCCAGCAGTTACGTCTCCCAACTAGCGGGAGACTCCTACAATGAGCAGTTCTTC.

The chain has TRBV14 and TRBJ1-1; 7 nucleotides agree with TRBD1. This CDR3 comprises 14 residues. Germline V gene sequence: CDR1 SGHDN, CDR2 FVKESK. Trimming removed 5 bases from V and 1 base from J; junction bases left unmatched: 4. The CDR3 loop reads CASSYYRGNTEAFF. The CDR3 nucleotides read TGTGCCAGCAGCTATTACAGGGGGAACACTGAAGCTTTCTTT.

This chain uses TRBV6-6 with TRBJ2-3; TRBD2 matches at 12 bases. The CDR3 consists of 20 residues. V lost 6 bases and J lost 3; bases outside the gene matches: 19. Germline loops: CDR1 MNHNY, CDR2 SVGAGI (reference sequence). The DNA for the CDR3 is TGTGCCAGCAGCCCCCCCCAGACTAGCGGGAGCGGATTCTGGACAGATACGCAGTATTTT. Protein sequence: CASSPPQTSGSGFWTDTQYF.

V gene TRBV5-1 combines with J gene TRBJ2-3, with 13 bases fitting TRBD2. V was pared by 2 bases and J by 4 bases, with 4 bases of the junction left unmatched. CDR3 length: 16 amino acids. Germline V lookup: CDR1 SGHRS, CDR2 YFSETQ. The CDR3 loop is CASSLPTSGRPDTQYF. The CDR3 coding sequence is TGCGCCAGCAGCTTACCGACTAGCGGGAGGCCAGATACGCAGTATTTT.

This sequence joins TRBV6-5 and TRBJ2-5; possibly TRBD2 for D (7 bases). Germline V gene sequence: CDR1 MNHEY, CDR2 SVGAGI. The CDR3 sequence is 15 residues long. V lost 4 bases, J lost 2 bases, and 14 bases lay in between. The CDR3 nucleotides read TGTGCCAGCAGTTCCCGGGGGCGGGGGCAAGAGACCCAGTACTTC. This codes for CASSSRGRGQETQYF.

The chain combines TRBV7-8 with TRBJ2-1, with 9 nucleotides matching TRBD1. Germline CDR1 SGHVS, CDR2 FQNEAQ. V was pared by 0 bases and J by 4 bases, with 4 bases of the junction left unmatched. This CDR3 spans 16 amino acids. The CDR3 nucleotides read TGTGCCAGCAGCTTAGCAGGGACAGGGAAGTACAATGAGCAGTTCTTC. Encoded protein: CASSLAGTGKYNEQFF. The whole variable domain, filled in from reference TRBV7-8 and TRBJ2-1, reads GAGVSQSPRYKVAKRGQDVALRCDPISGHVSLFWYQQALGQGPEFLTYFQNEAQLDKSGLPSDRFFAERPEGSVSTLKIQRTQQEDSAVYLCASSLAGTGKYNEQFFGPGTRLTVL.

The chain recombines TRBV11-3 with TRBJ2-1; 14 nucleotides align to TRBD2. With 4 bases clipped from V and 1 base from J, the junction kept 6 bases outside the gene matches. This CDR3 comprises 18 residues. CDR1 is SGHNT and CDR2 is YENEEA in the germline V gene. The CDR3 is CASSSGTSGRGSYNEQFF. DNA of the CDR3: TGTGCCAGCAGCTCGGGGACTAGCGGGAGAGGGTCCTACAATGAGCAGTTCTTC.

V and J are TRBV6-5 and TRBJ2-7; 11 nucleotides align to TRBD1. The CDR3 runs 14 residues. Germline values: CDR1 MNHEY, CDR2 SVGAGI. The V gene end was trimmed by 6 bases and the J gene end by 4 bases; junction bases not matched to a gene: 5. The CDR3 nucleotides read TGTGCCAGCAGCGCGGACAGGGGGCTTTACGAGCAGTACTTC. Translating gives CASSADRGLYEQYF.

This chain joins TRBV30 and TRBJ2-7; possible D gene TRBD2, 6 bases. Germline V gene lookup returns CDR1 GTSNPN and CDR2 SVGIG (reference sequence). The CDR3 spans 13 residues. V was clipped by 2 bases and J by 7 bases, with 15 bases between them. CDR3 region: CAWSRPPGGEQYF. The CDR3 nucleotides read TGTGCCTGGAGTAGGCCCCCCGGGGGAGAGCAGTACTTC.

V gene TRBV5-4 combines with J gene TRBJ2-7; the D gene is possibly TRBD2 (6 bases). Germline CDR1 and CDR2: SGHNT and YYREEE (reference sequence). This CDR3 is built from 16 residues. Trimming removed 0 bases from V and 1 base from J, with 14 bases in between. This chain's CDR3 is CASSLGSGLPSYEQYF. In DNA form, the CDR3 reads TGTGCCAGCAGCTTGGGTTCCGGACTACCATCCTACGAGCAGTACTTC.